The 23 T cell receptor beta chains given below trace back to one sample, sequenced in a study of neurological immune-mediated disorders. TCRdb re-derived calls from the 5' RACE reads in MiXCR, one entry per CDR3 protein. The repertoire holds just under 45,000 distinct CDR3 sequences, 9.5% to 15% seen once, with 1.3% in the top ten. Sequences were obtained from PBMCs. These receptor sequences come from a female donor in good health.

This clonotype has a count of ten or more. A junction boundary mismatches the germline segment, possibly from a read error. V usage is TRBV7-8 and J usage is TRBJ1-1; 10 bases agree with TRBD1. Germline V lookup: CDR1 SGHVS, CDR2 FQNEAQ. This CDR3 has 15 amino acids. The CDR3 reads CASSSDRDRGYRGIF. CDR3 bases: TGTGCCAGCAGCTCCGACCGGGACAGGGGTTATCGTGGGATCTTT.

This clonotype was observed a handful of times. Being one base from a much bigger clone, this may be a read error. The J gene is TRBJ2-2, the V gene TRBV9; D unresolved. The CDR3 runs 15 residues. Per germline, CDR1 SGDLS and CDR2 YYNGEE. The CDR3 loop is CVSSVAQADTGELFF. The DNA of the CDR3 is TGTGTCAGCAGCGTAGCTCAGGCCGACACCGGGGAGCTGTTTTTT.

J is TRBJ2-7 and V is TRBV7-6; D possibly uses TRBD1 or TRBD2 (5 bases each). V lost 1 base and J lost 3, with 10 bases in between. Germline V gene lookup returns CDR1 SGHVS and CDR2 FNYEAQ. The CDR3 covers 14 residues. The chain's CDR3 is CASSLGDGYYEQYF. The CDR3 nucleotides are TGTGCCAGCAGCTTAGGGGACGGGTACTACGAGCAGTACTTC.

This clonotype was counted many times. V gene TRBV5-1 combines with J gene TRBJ1-1; TRBD1 agrees at 7 bases. The CDR3 is made up of 16 amino acids. Losses at the gene ends were 4 bases for V and 1 base for J; bases not matched to a gene: 10. In germline, CDR1 is SGHRS, CDR2 YFSETQ. The CDR3 reads CASSLNRGRGNTEAFF. In DNA form, the CDR3 reads TGCGCCAGCAGCCTAAACAGGGGCCGGGGGAACACTGAAGCTTTCTTT.

This chain connects TRBV7-8 to TRBJ2-1; the D gene is possibly TRBD1 (6 bases). CDR1 is SGHVS, CDR2 FQNEAQ, per germline. The V and J ends lost 3 bases and 10 bases respectively, with 13 bases between them. CDR3 length: 13 amino acids. CDR3 loop: CASSLNRVGEQFF. The CDR3 nucleotides are TGTGCCAGCAGCTTGAACAGGGTGGGCGAGCAGTTCTTC. Full variable domain (missing parts from reference TRBV7-8 and TRBJ2-1): GAGVSQSPRYKVAKRGQDVALRCDPISGHVSLFWYQQALGQGPEFLTYFQNEAQLDKSGLPSDRFFAERPEGSVSTLKIQRTQQEDSAVYLCASSLNRVGEQFFGPGTRLTVL.

This clonotype was detected ten times or more. This chain joins TRBV6-1 and TRBJ2-7, with 11 bases fitting TRBD2. CDR3 size: 15 residues. V gave up 6 bases and J gave up 3 bases; unmatched junction bases: 7. Germline V lookup: CDR1 MNHNS, CDR2 SASEGT. The DNA of the CDR3 is TGTGCCAGCAGGAGAGGGACTAGCGGCTTCTACGAGCAGTACTTC. Its protein product is CASRRGTSGFYEQYF.

In this sample, this clonotype turned up many times. The chain uses TRBV5-1 and TRBJ1-2; D is unclear. The V and J ends lost 0 bases and 6 bases respectively, with 12 bases between them. Germline CDR1 reads SGHRS; CDR2 reads YFSETQ. This CDR3 contains 14 residues. CDR3: CASSLAGVWDGYTF. The CDR3, as DNA: TGCGCCAGCAGCTTGGCCGGTGTGTGGGATGGCTACACCTTC.

This clonotype was seen only a few times. The gene calls are TRBV5-1 and TRBJ1-3, with 8 bases lining up with TRBD1. Germline CDR1 and CDR2: SGHRS and YFSETQ. The length of the CDR3 is 17 residues. J lost 0 bases, V lost 2 bases, and 7 bases had no gene match. The chain's CDR3 is CASSLMGQDHSGNTIYF. The CDR3, as DNA: TGCGCCAGCAGCTTAATGGGACAGGATCACTCTGGAAACACCATATATTTT.

In this sample, this clonotype turned up many times. The J gene is TRBJ1-1, the V gene TRBV3-1; D remains ambiguous. Germline lookup yields CDR1 LGHDT and CDR2 YNNKEL (reference sequence). CDR3 length equals 14 residues. The ends were cut back, 6 bases at V and 2 bases at J, with 13 bases in the middle. CDR3: CASRERTANTEAFF. The CDR3 region has the DNA TGTGCCAGCAGGGAACGGACCGCAAACACTGAAGCTTTCTTT.

This clonotype was observed at least ten times. The J gene is TRBJ2-2, the V gene TRBV6-6; a possible D gene is TRBD2 (5 bases). There are 16 residues in the CDR3. V lost 6 bases, J lost 4 bases, and 18 bases lay in between. CDR1 MNHNY and CDR2 SVGAGI come from the germline V gene (reference sequence). The chain's CDR3 is CASSPPSPRGTGELFF. The CDR3, as DNA: TGTGCCAGCAGCCCACCTTCACCTCGGGGCACCGGGGAGCTGTTTTTT.

This clonotype was observed many times. The chain uses TRBV5-6 and TRBJ2-5; D is uncertain. This CDR3 contains 14 residues. Looked up from germline, CDR1 is SGHDT and CDR2 is YYEEEE. V was pared by 3 bases and J by 5 bases, with 14 bases between. The DNA for the CDR3 is TGTGCCAGCAGCTCAGCCCCCCTCTGGGAGACCCAGTACTTC. Translating it yields CASSSAPLWETQYF.

In this sample, this clonotype turned up many times. The CDR3 loop is CATSRERATGYGETQYF. The DNA of the CDR3 is TGTGCCACCAGCAGAGAAAGGGCGACAGGGTATGGGGAGACCCAGTACTTC. This chain links TRBV15 with TRBJ2-5, with 7 positions matching TRBD1. V was clipped by 0 bases and J by 5 bases; unmatched bases: 12. Germline V lookup: CDR1 LNHNV, CDR2 YYDKDF (reference sequence). The CDR3 consists of 17 residues. The full variable domain, in which reference TRBV15 and TRBJ2-5 provide the parts outside the CDR3, is DAMVIQNPRYQVTQFGKPVTLSCSQTLNHNVMYWYQQKSSQAPKLLFHYYDKDFNNEADTPDNFQSRRPNTSFCFLDIRSPGLGDTAMYLCATSRERATGYGETQYFGPGTRLLVL.

In this sample, this clonotype turned up many times. The CDR3 bases are TGTGCCAGCCGGGGCTACAGGGGAGGGAACTATGGCTACACCTTC. It translates to CASRGYRGGNYGYTF. This chain links TRBV7-9 with TRBJ1-2; the match to TRBD1 covers 7 bases. Trimming at V came to 8 bases and at J to 2 bases, leaving 11 bases not matched to a gene. Germline V gene sequence: CDR1 SEHNR, CDR2 FQNEAQ (reference sequence). CDR3 length: 15 amino acids.

This clonotype was detected ten times or more. The rearrangement uses TRBV25-1 and TRBJ2-3; 11 bases match TRBD2. The CDR3 totals 17 residues. Looked up from germline, CDR1 is MGHDK and CDR2 is SYGVNS. The V and J ends lost 7 bases and 4 bases, in that order; junction bases with no gene match: 13. The CDR3 nucleotides are TGTGCCAGCACCCTGGGACTAGCGGTCGGGGGGGCAGATACGCAGTATTTT. Its translation: CASTLGLAVGGADTQYF.

Ten or more counts support this clonotype. The chain links TRBV5-1 to TRBJ2-2, with D possibly being TRBD2 (6 bases). CDR1 and CDR2 (germline): SGHRS, YFSETQ. CDR3 length: 15 residues. Trimming stripped 4 bases from V and 4 bases from J, with 14 bases between. The CDR3 protein is CASSGGTLVTGELFF. CDR3 nucleotide sequence: TGCGCCAGCAGCGGCGGGACGTTGGTCACCGGGGAGCTGTTTTTT. Together with reference TRBV5-1 and TRBJ2-2, the CDR3 gives the full variable domain: KAGVTQTPRYLIKTRGQQVTLSCSPISGHRSVSWYQQTPGQGLQFLFEYFSETQRNKGNFPGRFSGRQFSNSRSEMNVSTLELGDSALYLCASSGGTLVTGELFFGEGSRLTVL.

This clonotype has a count of ten or more. V and J are TRBV15 and TRBJ1-3, with a tentative D call TRBD1 (5 bases). With 0 bases removed from V and 2 bases from J, the gap between germline ends came to 14 bases. Germline V CDR1 and CDR2: LNHNV, YYDKDF (reference sequence). This CDR3 region has 17 residues. The CDR3 DNA is TGTGCCACCAGCAGAGACACCGTCTCCAGGGCTGGAAACACCATATATTTT. It yields the protein CATSRDTVSRAGNTIYF.

This clonotype came up many times. J is TRBJ2-7 and V is TRBV6-5; maybe TRBD2 (6 bases). The CDR3 extends over 16 amino acids. Deletions cut 4 bases from V and 3 bases from J, with 19 bases between. Germline lookup yields CDR1 MNHEY and CDR2 SVGAGI. The CDR3 spells CASSLTLPGTGYEQYF. The CDR3 region has the DNA TGTGCCAGCAGTTTAACCCTCCCCGGGACTGGCTACGAGCAGTACTTC.

The chain combines TRBV19 with TRBJ2-3; weak D call: TRBD2 (6 bases). This CDR3 region has 16 residues. V lost 3 bases to trimming and J lost 2 bases, with 15 bases between them. Germline values: CDR1 LNHDA, CDR2 SQIVND (reference sequence). Here the CDR3 reads CASSIARDWNTDTQYF. The DNA of the CDR3 is TGTGCCAGTAGTATCGCCCGGGACTGGAACACAGATACGCAGTATTTT.

The table lists this clonotype with many counts. The CDR3 sequence: CASSPRSTGNYGYTF. Here the CDR3 DNA reads TGTGCCAGCAGTCCCAGGTCGACAGGGAACTATGGCTACACCTTC. J is TRBJ1-2 and V is TRBV6-6; TRBD1 agrees at 7 bases. This CDR3 region has 15 residues. Germline V gene lookup returns CDR1 MNHNY and CDR2 SVGAGI (reference sequence). V gave up 5 bases and J gave up 2 bases; unmatched junction bases: 8.

As for this clonotype: A much more abundant neighbour one base away suggests this may be a read error. The V and J genes are TRBV6-6 and TRBJ2-1, with TRBD2 matching over 8 bases. This CDR3 spans 15 amino acids. V lost 6 bases to trimming and J lost 5 bases; unmatched junction nucleotides: 9. From germline, CDR1 is MNHNY and CDR2 SVGAGI (reference sequence). In DNA, the CDR3 is TGTGCCAGCAGAACAAAGCGGGAGATGGACAATGAGCAGTTCTTC. Translated: CASRTKREMDNEQFF.

This sequence joins TRBV12-3 or TRBV12-4 and TRBJ1-2; unclear D gene. Trimming shortened V by 3 bases and J by 2 bases, and 13 bases separated the two germline ends. The CDR3 is made up of 15 amino acids. The CDR3 nucleotides read TGTGCCAGCAGTTTTTCCGGGGTAGGGAACTATGGCTACACCTTC. Encoded protein: CASSFSGVGNYGYTF.

This clonotype was seen ten or more times. J is TRBJ1-5 and V is TRBV12-3 or TRBV12-4, with D maybe TRBD1 (6 bases). V lost 2 bases and J lost 7, with 24 bases in between. CDR3 length: 18 amino acids. This chain's CDR3 is CASSLPPFEKGGRQPQHF. The CDR3 DNA is TGTGCCAGCAGTTTACCGCCGTTCGAGAAGGGGGGGAGACAGCCCCAGCATTTT.

This clonotype showed up many times. DNA of the CDR3: TGTGCCAGCAGCTTAAACGTCCAGAACCAACAGTTCTTC. It translates to CASSLNVQNQQFF. The chain couples TRBV7-8 to TRBJ2-1; D remains ambiguous. V lost 2 bases, J lost 13 bases, and 15 bases lay in between. Germline loops: CDR1 SGHVS, CDR2 FQNEAQ. The CDR3 runs to 13 residues. The whole variable domain, filled in from reference TRBV7-8 and TRBJ2-1, reads GAGVSQSPRYKVAKRGQDVALRCDPISGHVSLFWYQQALGQGPEFLTYFQNEAQLDKSGLPSDRFFAERPEGSVSTLKIQRTQQEDSAVYLCASSLNVQNQQFFGPGTRLTVL.